This entry lists 10 T cell receptor beta chains sequenced from one sample in a study of T cell repertoires in cytomegalovirus infection. These receptors have no identified antigens. TCRdb called the reads again in MiXCR, with one record for every CDR3 protein. The table includes some 940,000 distinct CDR3 sequences, approximately 31% detected once. This specimen was cultured CD8+ T cells from PBMCs, taken from culture after CMV antigen stimulation. These receptors were taken from a human donor in good health (CMV status not recorded). Some clones in this sample may be carry-over from other donors' samples.

The chain combines TRBV5-3 with TRBJ1-3; 7 nucleotides match TRBD1. TRBV5-3 is labeled an ORF, and its function is uncertain. The CDR3 runs to 16 residues. The V gene end was trimmed by 8 bases and the J gene end by 0 bases; junction bases not matched to a gene: 11. Here the CDR3 reads CASRAGTDSSGNTIYF. In nucleotides, the CDR3 is TGTGCCAGCAGAGCCGGGACAGACAGCTCTGGAAACACCATATATTTT.

This chain links TRBV7-2 with TRBJ1-5; 7 bases map to TRBD1. Looked up from germline, CDR1 is SGHTA and CDR2 is FQGNSA. J was trimmed by 5 bases and V by 3 bases; bases with no gene match: 4. CDR3 length equals 14 residues. Here the CDR3 reads CASSLGDSYQPQHF. Written as DNA, the CDR3 is TGTGCCAGCAGCTTGGGGGACAGTTATCAGCCCCAGCATTTT.

The chain combines TRBV12-3 or TRBV12-4 with TRBJ2-3; D uncertain. V shed 3 bases and J shed 0 bases, with 13 bases lying between them. The CDR3 runs to 16 residues. As DNA, the CDR3 is TGTGCCAGCAGTTTTCCGGTTTCTTCTAGCACAGATACGCAGTATTTT. This translates into CASSFPVSSSTDTQYF.

This clonotype has a handful of counts. The V call is TRBV19, the J call TRBJ2-4; 10 nucleotides match TRBD2. This CDR3 is built from 17 residues. CDR1 is LNHDA, CDR2 SQIVND, per germline (reference sequence). V lost 2 bases, J lost 8 bases, and 12 bases stayed unmatched. DNA of the CDR3: TGTGCCAGTAGTATACCCCTAGCGGGGGCATCAGGGGACATTCAGTACTTC. Protein product: CASSIPLAGASGDIQYF.

Worth noting for this clonotype: At one of its ends the junction is not consistent with the germline gene, which may arise from a read error. The chain combines TRBV5-5 with TRBJ2-2; no clear D gene. The CDR3 consists of 13 residues. CDR1 SGHKS and CDR2 YYEKEE come from the germline V gene (reference sequence). The CDR3 coding sequence is TGTGCCAGCAGCTTGCACGGCACCAGGGAGCTGTTTTTT. As protein: CASSLHGTRELFF.

The rearrangement joins TRBV7-9 to TRBJ2-1; TRBD2 agrees at 12 bases. V lost 6 bases to trimming and J lost 8 bases; unmatched junction nucleotides: 8. The CDR3 is 15 amino acids. Germline V CDR1 and CDR2: SEHNR, FQNEAQ (reference sequence). The CDR3 nucleotides read TGTGCCAGCAGTGCCCCGACTAGCGGGGGTCATGAGCAGTTCTTC. This sequence encodes CASSAPTSGGHEQFF.

This clonotype turned up a few times. The chain recombines TRBV25-1 with TRBJ2-6; D perhaps matches TRBD1 (6 bases). CDR1 and CDR2 (germline): MGHDK, SYGVNS. The CDR3 consists of 15 residues. The V and J ends lost 6 bases and 4 bases respectively, with 13 bases between them. CDR3 nucleotides: TGTGCCAGCAGCTACAGGGCCTCCGGGGCCAACGTCCTGACTTTC. Translating gives CASSYRASGANVLTF. Full variable domain (missing parts from reference TRBV25-1 and TRBJ2-6): EADIYQTPRYLVIGTGKKITLECSQTMGHDKMYWYQQDPGMELHLIHYSYGVNSTEKGDLSSESTVSRIRTEHFPLTLESARPSHTSQYLCASSYRASGANVLTFGAGSRLTVL.

V is TRBV19 and J is TRBJ1-5; no firm D call. Germline loops: CDR1 LNHDA, CDR2 SQIVND (reference sequence). The CDR3 extends over 13 amino acids. V was trimmed by 1 base and J by 4 bases, leaving 5 bases between them. CDR3 loop: CASSIVINQPQHF. The CDR3 DNA follows: TGTGCCAGTAGTATAGTCATTAATCAGCCCCAGCATTTT.

The sample holds a few counts of this clonotype. The genes are TRBV6-5 and TRBJ2-5; D not resolved. Trimming took 0 bases from V and 4 from J, leaving 6 bases between them. The CDR3 length is 13 residues. Germline V gene lookup returns CDR1 MNHEY and CDR2 SVGAGI. The CDR3 protein is CASSYSLTETQYF. The CDR3 region has the DNA TGTGCCAGCAGTTACTCCCTTACAGAGACCCAGTACTTC.

This clonotype was recorded at least ten times. The chain employs TRBV6-1 and TRBJ2-3, with D maybe TRBD1 (7 bases). Germline V CDR1 and CDR2: MNHNS, SASEGT. This CDR3 has 14 residues. V lost 6 bases and J lost 3, with 13 bases in between. The CDR3 sequence: CASRGGGGTDTQYF. The CDR3 coding sequence is TGTGCCAGCAGAGGAGGGGGCGGGACAGATACGCAGTATTTT.